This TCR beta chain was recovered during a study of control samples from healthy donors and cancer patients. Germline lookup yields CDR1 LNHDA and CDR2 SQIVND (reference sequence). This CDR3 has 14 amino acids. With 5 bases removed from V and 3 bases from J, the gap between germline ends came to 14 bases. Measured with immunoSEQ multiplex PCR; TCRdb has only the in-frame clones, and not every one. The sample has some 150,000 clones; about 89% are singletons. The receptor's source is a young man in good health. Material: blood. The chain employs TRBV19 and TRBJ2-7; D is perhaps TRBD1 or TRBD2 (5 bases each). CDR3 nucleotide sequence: TGTGCCAGTAGTCGCGACGGGGCTTTCTACGAGCAGTACTTC. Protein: CASSRDGAFYEQYF.